This T cell receptor beta chain came from a study of Ad26.COV2.S vaccination and SARS-CoV-2 variants. Generated by immunoSEQ multiplex PCR, the TCRdb table keeps only in-frame clones and is missing some. This table holds hundreds of thousands of clones, around 90% found once. This CDR3 is 16 amino acids long. Trimming took 3 bases from V and 0 from J, leaving 15 bases between them. The germline gives CDR1 SGHRS, CDR2 YFSETQ. The treatment here: some 20 received Ad26.COV2.S at low or high dose, single or two shots; 5 received placebo; per-sample allocation not given. Samples came from day 63 after the first vaccine or placebo injection.

Sample: peripheral blood, taken in a trial of Ad26.COV2.S vaccine versus placebo. The source is a person aged 18-65 years who received the Ad26.COV2.S COVID-19 vaccine or a placebo. J is TRBJ1-1 and V is TRBV5-1; possible D gene TRBD1, 6 bases. The CDR3 protein is CASSSPGGGMNTEAFF. For the CDR3, the DNA is TGCGCCAGCAGCTCACCCGGGGGGGGCATGAACACTGAAGCTTTCTTT.